This T cell receptor beta chain was identified in a study of blood T cell repertoires in COVID-19. On the study more broadly: The samples span acute and convalescent COVID-19 from the United States, Italy and Spain. Nucleic acid was either cDNA or gDNA, and it came from T cells, B-cell-depleted T cells, or PBMCs.

The assay was immunoSEQ multiplex PCR, and TCRdb's table has in-frame clones only and misses some. Among under 45,000 clones listed, approximately 87% were seen once. The CDR3 totals 15 residues. The germline V and J ends were trimmed by 0 bases and 6 bases, with 15 bases remaining between them. Germline V gene data show CDR1 as MNHEY and CDR2 as SVGEGT. The clonotype originates from a man aged 80 or over with active COVID-19. Sequencing was performed on peripheral blood. The chain combines TRBV6-2 or TRBV6-3 with TRBJ2-7; tentative D call: TRBD2 (6 bases). The CDR3 nucleotides read TGTGCCAGCAGTTACTCTGGAGGGCAAACGGCCGAGCAGTACTTC. Translating gives CASSYSGGQTAEQYF.